This T cell receptor beta chain was recovered during a study of T-cell reconstitution after alpha-beta-depleted transplantation in children. Researchers prepared the TCRbeta library using unique molecular identifiers, the study reports. MiXCR, applied by TCRdb to the PCR reads, yields one record per CDR3 protein. The sample yields more than 550,000 distinct CDR3 sequences, approximately 10% seen once. This CDR3 contains 15 residues. From germline, CDR1 is MGHDK and CDR2 SYGVNS. V was shortened by 3 bases and J by 2 bases, with 10 bases between the two germline ends. The rearrangement links TRBV25-1 to TRBJ1-4; D might be TRBD1 (6 bases). The sequences come from PBMCs from the stem cell graft donor, collected from the stem cell graft. The clonotype originates from a human donor who donated a stem cell graft to a child with acute myeloid leukemia. The CDR3 DNA is TGTGCCAGCAGTGATGTGGGGGCGACTAATGAAAAACTGTTTTTT. Translating it yields CASSDVGATNEKLFF.